These 12 T cell receptor beta chains came from one sample sequenced in a study of CD8 T cells in Susac syndrome. RNA totalling roughly 0.5 to 1 ug underwent reverse transcription with random hexamers. TCRdb reanalysed the immunoSEQ multiplex PCR reads using MiXCR and keeps one entry per CDR3 protein. This table holds 150,000 to 200,000 distinct CDR3 sequences, roughly 93% found once. The sample taken for sequencing was CD4+ T cells from PBMCs. The receptors here all came from a human donor in good health.

V and J are TRBV20-1 and TRBJ2-7; D not resolved. The CDR3 contains 15 residues. CDR1 and CDR2 (germline): DFQATT, SNEGSKA (reference sequence). The ends were cut back, 4 bases at V and 0 bases at J, with 16 bases in the middle. For the CDR3, the DNA is TGCAGTGCTACCCCAGCAGACATTCGCTCCTACGAGCAGTACTTC. This encodes CSATPADIRSYEQYF.

The CDR3 coding sequence is TGCAGCGTTAATTACCGGAGGGACACTGAAGCTTTCTTT. It specifies CSVNYRRDTEAFF. The rearrangement uses TRBV29-1 and TRBJ1-1; no reliable D call. Trimming pared 5 bases from V and 3 bases from J, leaving 13 bases between. CDR1 is SQVTM and CDR2 is ANQGSEA in the germline V gene. The CDR3 is 13 residues long.

The chain recombines TRBV6-6 with TRBJ2-5; 8 bases map to TRBD2. Germline V gene lookup returns CDR1 MNHNY and CDR2 SVGAGI (reference sequence). The ends lost 6 bases at V and 3 bases at J; junction bases unmatched: 6. This CDR3 region has 14 residues. The DNA for the CDR3 is TGTGCCAGCAGCGACGCGGGGGGAGAAGAGACCCAGTACTTC. This encodes CASSDAGGEETQYF.

The chain carries TRBV12-3 or TRBV12-4 and TRBJ2-5, with 7 bases lining up with TRBD2. Trimming cost V 1 base and J 0 bases; bases outside gene matches: 2. This CDR3 has 15 amino acids. The CDR3: CASSLVAGDQETQYF. In DNA, the CDR3 is TGTGCCAGCAGTTTAGTTGCGGGGGACCAAGAGACCCAGTACTTC.

The rearrangement links TRBV27 to TRBJ1-1, with D hard to call. CDR3 length: 14 amino acids. CDR1 and CDR2 from the germline V gene are MNHEY and SMNVEV (reference sequence). V lost 8 bases, J lost 5 bases, and 18 bases lay in between. Written as DNA, the CDR3 is TGTGCCAGCTCCAATCGGGCGGCGTCGACTGAAGCTTTCTTT. Its translation: CASSNRAASTEAFF.

The chain couples TRBV19 to TRBJ2-2; maybe TRBD1 (5 bases). Germline values: CDR1 LNHDA, CDR2 SQIVND (reference sequence). The CDR3 has 14 residues. V was shortened by 6 bases and J by 1 base, with 9 bases between the two germline ends. The CDR3 nucleotides are TGTGCCAGTAGCCCTAGGGGGAACACCGGGGAGCTGTTTTTT. It specifies CASSPRGNTGELFF.

The gene calls are TRBV6-5 and TRBJ1-6; 7 positions agree with TRBD1. Germline V gene sequence: CDR1 MNHEY, CDR2 SVGAGI. The CDR3 is 15 amino acids. After removal of 2 bases from V and 8 bases from J, the junction contained 6 bases not matched to a gene. Here the CDR3 reads CASSYTTGEDSPLHF. The DNA for the CDR3 is TGTGCCAGCAGTTACACTACAGGGGAAGATTCACCCCTCCACTTT.

The chain joins TRBV3-1 to TRBJ2-1; no clear D gene. The length of the CDR3 is 14 residues. Germline lookup yields CDR1 LGHDT and CDR2 YNNKEL (reference sequence). V lost 0 bases, J lost 9 bases, and 12 bases lay in between. The DNA of the CDR3 is TGTGCCAGCAGCCAAGATTCCCCTTCGAGTGAGCAGTTCTTC. It is translated as CASSQDSPSSEQFF.

The chain has TRBV20-1 and TRBJ2-3, with 9 bases that match TRBD2. CDR1 is DFQATT, CDR2 SNEGSKA, per germline (reference sequence). The CDR3 extends over 15 amino acids. The V segment lost 3 bases and the J segment 5 bases; nucleotides outside the gene matches: 9. The CDR3 loop reads CSASPGRGGRDTQYF. CDR3 sequence (DNA): TGCAGTGCTAGCCCCGGGCGGGGGGGCAGAGATACGCAGTATTTT.

The V call is TRBV2, the J call TRBJ2-1; a possible D gene is TRBD2 (6 bases). The CDR3 totals 15 residues. CDR1 is SNHLY and CDR2 is FYNNEI in the germline V gene. Trimming took off 1 base at V and 0 bases at J, with 7 bases between the two ends. CDR3 sequence reads: CASSEGTTSYNEQFF. The DNA for the CDR3 is TGTGCCAGCAGTGAAGGGACTACCTCCTACAATGAGCAGTTCTTC.

The chain uses TRBV29-1 and TRBJ1-5; D ambiguous. V lost 4 bases and J 4 bases, leaving 14 bases between the germline ends. The germline CDR1 and CDR2 sequences are SQVTM and ANQGSEA. The CDR3 runs to 14 residues. The CDR3 sequence: CSVAGQDVNQPQHF. The DNA for the CDR3 is TGCAGCGTTGCAGGTCAGGACGTAAATCAGCCCCAGCATTTT.

This clonotype has just one count. The chain joins TRBV3-1 to TRBJ2-7, with D unclear. V gave up 1 base and J gave up 0 bases, with 13 bases separating them. The germline V gene has CDR1 LGHDT and CDR2 YNNKEL (reference sequence). This CDR3 has 16 residues. CDR3: CASSQGVGGISYEQYF. The CDR3 region has the DNA TGTGCCAGCAGCCAAGGGGTCGGCGGAATCTCCTACGAGCAGTACTTC.